The clone carrying this TCR beta chain appeared a few times. As it was prepared, the TCRbeta library received unique molecular identifiers. TCRdb re-derived calls from the PCR reads in MiXCR, one entry per CDR3 protein. The sample holds 700,000 to 950,000 distinct CDR3 sequences, 15% to 20% seen once. These data belong to a study of T-cell reconstitution after alpha-beta-depleted transplantation in children. With 4 bases clipped from V and 3 bases from J, the junction kept 10 bases outside the gene matches. CDR3 length equals 16 residues. Germline V gene data show CDR1 as SGHAT and CDR2 as FQNNGV. The receptor was derived from a male patient younger than 18 who had a stem cell transplant for acute lymphoblastic leukemia, so the T cells may come from the graft donor. The sample here was PBMCs, mostly from graft donor cells, taken 360 days after TCRalphabeta/CD19-depleted stem cell transplant. The chain links TRBV11-2 to TRBJ2-7; 9 bases fit TRBD2. The CDR3 is CASSSWTSVNGYEQYF. The CDR3 DNA sequence: TGTGCCAGCAGCTCCTGGACTAGCGTCAATGGCTACGAGCAGTACTTC.